This TCR beta chain was observed in a study of T cells in localized non-small cell lung cancer. Libraries were prepared by immunoSEQ multiplex PCR; TCRdb keeps only in-frame clonotypes and omits some of them. The table records tens of thousands of clones, 65% to 85% of them present only once. The germline CDR1 and CDR2 sequences are LNHDA and SQIVND (reference sequence). The V and J ends lost 1 base and 0 bases respectively, with 10 bases between them. The CDR3 totals 15 residues. Sequenced here: peripheral blood mononuclear cells, sampled before any cancer treatment. V usage is TRBV19 and J usage is TRBJ2-7; D unclear. The TCR originated in a man aged 40 to 70 with stage III lung adenocarcinoma. DNA for the CDR3: TGTGCCAGTAGTATAGGGCTATCGAGCTCCTACGAGCAGTACTTC. Its protein product is CASSIGLSSSYEQYF. The whole variable domain, remainder taken from reference TRBV19 and TRBJ2-7, is DGGITQSPKYLFRKEGQNVTLSCEQNLNHDAMYWYRQDPGQGLRLIYYSQIVNDFQKGDIAEGYSVSREKKESFPLTVTSAQKNPTAFYLCASSIGLSSSYEQYFGPGTRLTVT.